The rows below give T cell receptor beta chains drawn from one sample of a study of T cells in Graves' hyperthyroidism and ophthalmopathy. Each CDR3 protein gets one entry after TCRdb re-called the multiplex PCR reads with MiXCR. The data show under 350,000 distinct CDR3 sequences, with 15% to 20% seen just once and around 54% held by the top ten. Sequenced material: blood. The receptors stem from a woman aged 45-65 years with Graves' hyperthyroidism. Each CDR3 is given with its conserved first and last residue. The D gene is left open where the match is weak. Not all rows give a size; the values are once, few, many and, for expanded clones, a class.

abundance,d_gene,v_gene,j_gene,CDR3aa,CDR3nt
few,TRBD2,TRBV7-6,TRBJ2-5,CASSLPSGSFQETQYF,TGTGCCAGCAGCTTACCTAGCGGGAGTTTCCAAGAGACCCAGTACTTC
few,-,TRBV3-1,TRBJ2-5,CASSQDFGIQETQYF,TGTGCCAGCAGCCAAGATTTCGGTATCCAAGAGACCCAGTACTTC
few,-,TRBV4-1,TRBJ2-7,CASSLPGLSYEQYF,TGCGCCAGCAGCCTACCGGGACTGTCCTACGAGCAGTACTTC
many,-,TRBV5-1,TRBJ2-1,CASSPQQGLNNEQFF,TGCGCCAGCAGCCCCCAACAGGGTTTAAACAATGAGCAGTTCTTC
-,-,TRBV6-1,TRBJ2-7,CASSDRGPYEQYF,TGTGCCAGCAGTGACCGCGGCCCCTACGAGCAGTACTTC
-,-,TRBV6-5,TRBJ2-1,CASSTDWAGARYNEQFF,TGTGCCAGCAGTACCGACTGGGCGGGGGCTCGATACAATGAGCAGTTCTTC
-,-,TRBV6-1,TRBJ1-1,CASSEVGPNTEAFF,TGTGCCAGCAGTGAAGTGGGTCCGAACACTGAAGCTTTCTTT
-,TRBD2,TRBV5-1,TRBJ2-3,CASSSGTSGGDTQYF,TGCGCCAGCAGCTCCGGGACTAGCGGGGGAGATACGCAGTATTTT
many,-,TRBV12-3/TRBV12-4,TRBJ2-3,CASTPRHGSTDTQYF,TGTGCCAGCACCCCACGTCACGGTAGCACAGATACGCAGTATTTT
-,-,TRBV11-3,TRBJ2-1,CASSVDRYNEQFF,TGTGCCAGCAGCGTCGACAGATACAATGAGCAGTTCTTC
-,-,TRBV11-3,TRBJ2-7,CASSLRGFDEQYF,TGTGCCAGCAGCTTACGGGGGTTTGACGAGCAGTACTTC
-,-,TRBV5-1,TRBJ1-3,CASSEGGPGNTIYF,TGCGCCAGCAGCGAAGGGGGGCCTGGAAACACCATATATTTT
-,-,TRBV27,TRBJ2-5,CASSPLVKKTQYF,TGTGCCAGCAGTCCGTTAGTAAAGAAGACCCAGTACTTC
many,-,TRBV27,TRBJ2-1,CASSLFGNEQFF,TGTGCCAGCAGTTTATTCGGGAATGAGCAGTTCTTC
few,TRBD2,TRBV6-1,TRBJ2-7,CASSYESWREEYEQYF,TGTGCCAGCAGTTACGAGTCATGGCGGGAGGAATACGAGCAGTACTTC
few,-,TRBV20-1,TRBJ1-1,CSARQMNTEAFF,TGCAGTGCCCGACAGATGAACACTGAAGCTTTCTTT
-,TRBD2,TRBV20-1,TRBJ2-7,CSAGLAGGPDEQYF,TGCAGTGCCGGTTTAGCGGGAGGGCCGGACGAGCAGTACTTC
few,-,TRBV12-3/TRBV12-4,TRBJ1-2,CASSHLSASVTF,TGTGCCAGCAGTCACCTCAGCGCCAGTGTTACCTTC
-,-,TRBV6-1,TRBJ1-1,CASKWTAGMNTEAFF,TGTGCCAGCAAGTGGACGGCAGGGATGAACACTGAAGCTTTCTTT
-,TRBD1,TRBV10-3,TRBJ2-1,CAISESWGTVSYNEQFF,TGTGCCATCAGTGAGTCGTGGGGGACAGTCTCCTACAATGAGCAGTTCTTC
-,-,TRBV24-1,TRBJ1-5,CATSDLNSNQPQHF,TGTGCCACCAGTGATTTAAATAGCAATCAGCCCCAGCATTTT
many,TRBD2,TRBV20-1,TRBJ2-3,CSASRGGGGDTQYF,TGCAGTGCTTCGCGGGGGGGCGGCGGAGATACGCAGTATTTT
many,-,TRBV18,TRBJ1-4,CASSPTNEKLFF,TGTGCCAGCTCACCGACAAATGAAAAACTGTTTTTT
once,TRBD2,TRBV9,TRBJ2-5,CASSVGLAVGETQYF,TGTGCCAGCAGCGTAGGTCTAGCGGTTGGGGAGACCCAGTACTTC
-,-,TRBV2,TRBJ2-7,CASSVFQTDTYEQYF,TGTGCCAGCAGTGTATTCCAGACCGACACCTACGAGCAGTACTTC
few,TRBD2,TRBV5-1,TRBJ2-1,CASSLVSLAGGPYNEQFF,TGCGCCAGCAGCTTGGTATCCTTAGCGGGAGGGCCCTACAATGAGCAGTTCTTC
-,-,TRBV5-1,TRBJ2-7,CASSLEGHLSYEQYF,TGCGCCAGCAGCTTGGAGGGACATTTGTCGTACGAGCAGTACTTC
few,TRBD2,TRBV2,TRBJ2-5,CASSEWGSGSPETQYF,TGTGCCAGCAGTGAGTGGGGTAGCGGGAGTCCAGAGACCCAGTACTTC
many,-,TRBV11-2,TRBJ2-5,CASSLVEETQYF,TGTGCCAGCAGCTTAGTGGAAGAGACCCAGTACTTC
-,TRBD1,TRBV29-1,TRBJ2-7,CSVELQGVHEQYF,TGCAGCGTTGAACTGCAGGGGGTACACGAGCAGTACTTC
-,-,TRBV6-5,TRBJ2-2,CASSYKGGTGELFF,TGTGCCAGCAGTTACAAGGGGGGGACCGGGGAGCTGTTTTTT
-,-,TRBV4-1,TRBJ1-2,CASSQRESGSHGYTF,TGCGCCAGCAGCCAAAGGGAATCAGGGAGCCATGGCTACACCTTC
many,-,TRBV2,TRBJ1-2,CASSVNAGTSYGYTF,TGTGCCAGCAGTGTTAATGCCGGGACATCCTATGGCTACACCTTC
few,-,TRBV6-2/TRBV6-3,TRBJ2-7,CASSYPYGEEYF,TGTGCCAGCAGTTACCCCTACGGGGAGGAGTACTTC
-,-,TRBV10-3,TRBJ2-3,CAISEGRDTQYF,TGTGCCATCAGTGAGGGGAGGGATACGCAGTATTTT
-,TRBD1,TRBV6-2/TRBV6-3,TRBJ1-5,CASSYPTGSQPQHF,TGTGCCAGCAGTTACCCGACAGGGAGTCAGCCCCAGCATTTT
few,-,TRBV2,TRBJ1-2,CASSDPGRPWDGYTF,TGTGCCAGCAGTGACCCGGGACGCCCATGGGATGGCTACACCTTC
many,-,TRBV5-1,TRBJ2-5,CASSSSGETQYF,TGCGCCAGCAGCTCCTCCGGGGAGACCCAGTACTTC
few,-,TRBV10-3,TRBJ2-2,CAISESGLTGELFF,TGTGCCATCAGTGAGTCGGGACTCACCGGGGAGCTGTTTTTT
-,-,TRBV9,TRBJ1-2,CASSARGGSNYGYTF,TGTGCCAGCAGCGCCCGAGGGGGGTCTAACTATGGCTACACCTTC